The clone carrying this T cell receptor beta chain was detected a few times. This sample was included in a study of blood T cell repertoires in COVID-19. Study-wide context: The study drew acute and convalescent COVID-19 samples from the United States, Italy and Spain. In each case, the material was cDNA or gDNA derived from T cells, B-cell-depleted T cells, or PBMCs.

Original processing methods: Amplification with reference gene primers provided the estimates of nucleated cell counts. Method: immunoSEQ multiplex PCR; TCRdb's copy keeps in-frame clones and lacks some. Clone size and V and J calls were adopted from that table, with D and trimming inferred from the DNA. The data contain over 110,000 clones, roughly 87% of them singletons. V was pared by 5 bases and J by 0 bases, with 15 bases between. The CDR3 spans 15 residues. CDR1 and CDR2 from the germline V gene are SGHNT and YYREEE (reference sequence). The rearrangement links TRBV5-4 to TRBJ2-7; a possible D gene is TRBD1 (5 bases). The sequenced material came from peripheral blood. The receptor was isolated from a man between 70 and 80 years old with acute or convalescent COVID-19. As DNA, the CDR3 is TGTGCCAGCAGGCTGGACAAGGCCTACTCCTACGAGCAGTACTTC. Protein sequence: CASRLDKAYSYEQYF.